This TCR beta chain was sequenced for a study of cytomegalovirus exposure and HLA in healthy donors. General observations from the study: Cytomegalovirus-associated status was assigned to 150 to 200 TCR beta chains. Most TCRs appeared rarely, but some public TCRs recurred in many donors. The tendency of first-cohort TCR clusters to co-occur in the 120 validation repertoires was identified by a subsequent analysis. Reports credit the classifier with highly specific, highly sensitive diagnosis of cytomegalovirus status.

Of note for this clone: Its antigen is unidentified.

V gave up 2 bases and J gave up 6 bases, with 10 bases separating them. The germline gives CDR1 MNHEY, CDR2 SVGAGI. This CDR3 comprises 13 residues. Generated by immunoSEQ multiplex PCR, the TCRdb table keeps only in-frame clones and is missing some. This table has around 300,000 clones, around 90% appearing once. Source material: PBMCs. V gene TRBV6-5 combines with J gene TRBJ1-2, with D maybe TRBD1 (5 bases). The TCR comes from a woman in her twenties or thirties in good health and CMV-seropositive. CDR3 bases: TGTGCCAGCAGTTACGGGGACCGCGATGGCTACACCTTC. It encodes CASSYGDRDGYTF.